This TCR beta chain was recovered during a study of OX40 agonist ivuxolimab in advanced cancers. Study-level background: Ivuxolimab was an agonistic, fully human IgG2 monoclonal antibody directed against OX40 (CD134), a costimulatory receptor. Among the roughly 50 dose-escalation patients, around 19 had hepatocellular carcinoma, 15 or so melanoma, 9 renal cell carcinoma and 9 head and neck cancer. Intravenous ivuxolimab was administered to patients every 2 weeks at six dose levels: 0.01, 0.1, 0.3, 1.5, 3 and 10 mg/kg. The monotherapy dose-escalation portion (N ≈ 55 patients) of the phase I ivuxolimab trial is reported in the paper. Patients were allowed to have had prior anti-PD-1, anti-PD-L1 or anti-CTLA-4 therapy, and less than 45% of the dose-escalation patients had previously received checkpoint inhibitors. Partial responses occurred in three dose-escalation patients, of whom one had hepatocellular carcinoma and two had cutaneous melanoma. Peripheral TCRbeta sequencing aimed to test whether ivuxolimab altered TCR sequence diversity and caused clonal T-cell expansion. The dose-escalation cohort was roughly 80% male with a mean age of approximately 60 years, ranging from about 23 to 85. Study-wide findings and limitations: Clonal expansion of both CD4+ and CD8+ blood T cells was observed from baseline to week 6 at doses 0.1 to 3.0 mg/kg. In the 0.1-3.0 mg/kg groups, partial responders had among the lowest normalized peripheral clonal expansion, particularly in CD8+ T cells. The antigen specificity of the peripheral T cells that underwent clonal expansion was not determined. After ivuxolimab, expanded clones were on average more numerous among CD8+ T cells than among CD4+ T cells. Low levels of normalized T-cell clonal expansion were also seen in some patients who did not respond.

About this clone itself: Its target antigen remains unknown. No much larger clonotype is one base removed from it; base qualities were not supplied.

The germline V gene sets CDR1 to SGDLS and CDR2 to YYNGEE. Trimming at the junction amounts to 0 bases on V and 2 bases on J, and the germline ends lie 9 bases apart. Measured from the cysteine to the phenylalanine, the CDR3 is 15 residues long. Of the read, only the CDR3 DNA is kept; its 45 bases are in frame from base 1. To sequence the TCRbeta CDR3 region, genomic DNA was isolated from the sorted cells. The immunoSEQ Assay was used to sequence the TCRbeta CDR3 regions. TCRdb re-hosts the immuneACCESS table, in-frame sequences only. Its copies lack some clones; in the studies checked, an unresolved V gene accounts for under half of them, and the cause for the rest is not known. The sample includes roughly 67,000 clones, with roughly 86% observed a single time. Over 0.65% of the sample is in the top ten clones. The trial excluded patients who had a history of autoimmune disease or were on systemic immunosuppression. Peripheral blood for TCR sequencing was collected from all dose cohorts at baseline, on cycle 4 day 1, and on cycle 7 day 1. The samples were drawn from a first-in-human, open-label, multicenter phase I dose-escalation trial of ivuxolimab. Adults with locally advanced or metastatic melanoma, renal cell carcinoma, hepatocellular carcinoma or head and neck squamous cell carcinoma were enrolled in the trial. CD4+ and CD8+ T cells were sorted separately from peripheral blood before TCR sequencing.

The sequencing used CD4+ or CD8+ T cells sorted from blood, collected in a trial of the OX40 agonist ivuxolimab. This sequence originates from an adult with an advanced solid tumor such as melanoma, head and neck, liver or kidney cancer. The rearrangement joined TRBV9 to TRBJ1-3, and possibly TRBD1, on 6 matching bases. The sequenced DNA: TGTGCCAGCAGCGTAGGGGGGCAGGCTGGAAACACCATATATTTT. It specifies CASSVGGQAGNTIYF.